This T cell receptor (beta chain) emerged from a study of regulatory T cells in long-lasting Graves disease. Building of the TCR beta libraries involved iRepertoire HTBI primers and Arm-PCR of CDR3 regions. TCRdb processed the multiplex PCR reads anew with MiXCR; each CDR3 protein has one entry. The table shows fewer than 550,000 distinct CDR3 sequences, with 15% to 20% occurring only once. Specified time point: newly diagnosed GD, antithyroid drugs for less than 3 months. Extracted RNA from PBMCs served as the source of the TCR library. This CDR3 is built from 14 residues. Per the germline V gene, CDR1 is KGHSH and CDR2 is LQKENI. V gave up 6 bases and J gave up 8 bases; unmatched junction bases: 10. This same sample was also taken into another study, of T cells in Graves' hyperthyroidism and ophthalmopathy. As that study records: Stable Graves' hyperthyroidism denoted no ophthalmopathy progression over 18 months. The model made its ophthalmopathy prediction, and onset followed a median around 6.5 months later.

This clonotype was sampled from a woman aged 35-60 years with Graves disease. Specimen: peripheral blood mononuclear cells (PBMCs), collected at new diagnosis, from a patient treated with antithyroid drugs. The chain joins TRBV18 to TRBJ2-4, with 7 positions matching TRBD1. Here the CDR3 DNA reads TGTGCCAGCTCGTCCCGTGGGCAGGGGGACATTCAGTACTTC. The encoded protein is CASSSRGQGDIQYF.